What follows describes a single T cell receptor (beta chain). The antigen is not known. The CDR3 loop spans 15 amino acids. Germline CDR1 reads SEHNR; CDR2 reads FQNEAQ (reference sequence). These data come from a study of CXCR3-negative and CXCR3-positive naive CD8 T cells. Study-level findings and limits: CXCR3-expressing naive cells carried TRB CDR3s more hydrophobic than those of CXCR3-negative naive cells. CXCR3-negative and CXCR3-positive naive cells shared comparable TRBV-TRBJ usage, but memory cells did not. Upon cryopreservation, CXCR3 expression partially decreased, and most assays used fresh PBMCs.

UMI-labeled 5' RACE yielded the TRB cDNA libraries. Reprocessing the 5' RACE reads, TCRdb reports a single entry for every CDR3 protein and omits DNA. The ten top clones account for roughly 0.39%, within a sample of around 150,000 distinct CDR3 sequences. What was sequenced was naive CXCR3+ CD8+ T cells from blood. Subset meaning: CD45RO-CCR7+CD27+CD95- naive CD8+ T cells expressing CXCR3 (TNR3+). This receptor was taken from a human donor in good health. Some clones in this sample may be carry-over from other donors' samples. The chain is built from TRBV7-9 and TRBJ2-7; as DNA is missing, the TRBD2 call by TCRdb cannot be tested. The CDR3 reads CASSWDGSYLYEQYF.